Listed below are T cell receptor beta chains from one sample, sequenced in a study of shared clonotypes between healthy human individuals. Profiling relied on immunoSEQ multiplex PCR, and the TCRdb table lists in-frame clones only, not all of them. This table holds approximately 640,000 clones, 90% found once. The sample comprised memory CD8+ T cells from PBMCs. The receptors originated from a man between 18 and 35 years old in good health. Some clones in this sample may be carry-over from other donors' samples. Both conserved end residues are part of each CDR3. A D gene is named only where the DNA matches it firmly. A clone size is listed for some rows: how often the clone was seen (once, few, many), or a class if it is expanded.

TRBJ2-3	-	-	TRBV10-3	TGTGCCATCAGTGAGTCTTATGGGACAGATACGCAGTATTTT	CAISESYGTDTQYF
TRBJ1-2	-	-	TRBV4-3	TGCGCCAGCAGCCAAATACGACAGACCTACTATGGCTACACCTTC	CASSQIRQTYYGYTF
TRBJ1-2	-	-	TRBV7-9	TGTGCCAGCAGCTTAGTTTTGGGGCCAGGGAGGAATGGCTACACCTTC	CASSLVLGPGRNGYTF
TRBJ2-3	-	TRBD2	TRBV7-2	TGTGCCAGCAGCTACAGCGGGAGGGAGCTAGATACGCAGTATTTT	CASSYSGRELDTQYF
TRBJ1-1	-	-	TRBV11-2	TGTGCCAGCAGCTTAGCCGCGAGGGGAACTGAAGCTTTCTTT	CASSLAARGTEAFF
TRBJ1-5	-	TRBD1	TRBV11-2	TGTGCCAGCAGCCCGGGGACAGGGTCGAGTCAGCCCCAGCATTTT	CASSPGTGSSQPQHF
TRBJ2-2	-	-	TRBV6-5	TGTGCCAGCAGTTCTTCCGGGGAGCTGTTTTTT	CASSSSGELFF
TRBJ2-7	-	TRBD1	TRBV9	TGTGCCAGCAGCGTAGGGGACAGGGAGCTCTACGAGCAGTACTTC	CASSVGDRELYEQYF
TRBJ2-2	-	-	TRBV9	TGTGCCAGCAGCGTAGGAGACAGCCCAGGGGAGCTGTTTTTT	CASSVGDSPGELFF
TRBJ2-7	-	-	TRBV7-2	TGTGCCAGCAGCCTTCCCGGGACACCGAGCTCCTACGAGCAGTACTTC	CASSLPGTPSSYEQYF
TRBJ1-2	-	TRBD1	TRBV6-5	TGTGCCAGCAGTTCCCTGACAGGGGGCCCAGAGAACACCTTC	CASSSLTGGPENTF
TRBJ1-1	-	-	TRBV6-6	TGTGCCAGCAGGGACGGACGGAGTGGCACTGAAGCTTTCTTT	CASRDGRSGTEAFF
TRBJ1-5	few	-	TRBV7-9	TGTGCCAGCAGCTTACAGGCCGGGCCCCAGCATTTT	CASSLQAGPQHF
TRBJ2-2	-	-	TRBV28	TGTGCCAGCAGTTCCTTGGCGGGGTTAGCTGGGGAGCTGTTTTTT	CASSSLAGLAGELFF
TRBJ2-7	-	-	TRBV11-2	TGTGCCAGCAGCTCGGACCCGGGTCCTTTATACGAGCAGTACTTC	CASSSDPGPLYEQYF
TRBJ2-5	-	-	TRBV20-1	TGCAGTGCTAGGAAGGGTGAGACCCAGTACTTC	CSARKGETQYF
TRBJ2-1	-	-	TRBV5-1	TGCGCCAGCAGCTCAAAAAGATGGGCTGGTAACAATGAGCAGTTCTTC	CASSSKRWAGNNEQFF
TRBJ1-2	-	TRBD1	TRBV9	TGTGCCAGCAGTGACTTACAGGGGTCTGGCTACACCTTC	CASSDLQGSGYTF
TRBJ2-3	-	TRBD1	TRBV27	TGTGCCAGCAGTCCCCTCCTGGGACAGGGGGCGACAGATACGCAGTATTTT	CASSPLLGQGATDTQYF
TRBJ2-7	-	TRBD1	TRBV28	TGTGCCAGCAGTTGGGGCCGGGACAGCAGCTCCTACGAGCAGTACTTC	CASSWGRDSSSYEQYF
TRBJ2-3	-	-	TRBV7-6	TGTGCCAGCAGCTTAGACCCCCCGGGATTACGAGGGACAGATACGCAGTATTTT	CASSLDPPGLRGTDTQYF
TRBJ1-3	-	-	TRBV5-1	TGCGCCAGCAGCGAAGATCTCTTTATCTCTGGAAACACCATATATTTT	CASSEDLFISGNTIYF
TRBJ2-5	-	-	TRBV1	TGCACCAGCAGCCACATAGCGGGAGTAGAGACCCAGTACTTC	CTSSHIAGVETQYF
TRBJ2-3	few	TRBD2	TRBV28	TGTGCCAGCAGCCCCGGGGCGGGAGGTACAGATACGCAGTATTTT	CASSPGAGGTDTQYF
TRBJ2-3	-	TRBD2	TRBV29-1	TGCAGCGCCTTAGCGGGACCGGATACGCAGTATTTT	CSALAGPDTQYF
TRBJ2-2	-	-	TRBV5-1	TGCGCCAGCAGCTTGGGGAGGGAAGGGAAGACCGGGGAGCTGTTTTTT	CASSLGREGKTGELFF
TRBJ2-2	-	-	TRBV27	TGTGCCAGCAGTTTTGTTGGGGGTGCCGGGGAGCTGTTTTTT	CASSFVGGAGELFF
TRBJ2-7	-	TRBD1	TRBV7-9	TGTGCCAGCAGTCGGGACAGGGCGAACTCCTACGAGCAGTACTTC	CASSRDRANSYEQYF
TRBJ2-1	-	-	TRBV9	TGTGCCAGCAGCGTAGTTTCCCCCCCAGTCAGGTTTCCCGATGAGCAGTTCTTC	CASSVVSPPVRFPDEQFF